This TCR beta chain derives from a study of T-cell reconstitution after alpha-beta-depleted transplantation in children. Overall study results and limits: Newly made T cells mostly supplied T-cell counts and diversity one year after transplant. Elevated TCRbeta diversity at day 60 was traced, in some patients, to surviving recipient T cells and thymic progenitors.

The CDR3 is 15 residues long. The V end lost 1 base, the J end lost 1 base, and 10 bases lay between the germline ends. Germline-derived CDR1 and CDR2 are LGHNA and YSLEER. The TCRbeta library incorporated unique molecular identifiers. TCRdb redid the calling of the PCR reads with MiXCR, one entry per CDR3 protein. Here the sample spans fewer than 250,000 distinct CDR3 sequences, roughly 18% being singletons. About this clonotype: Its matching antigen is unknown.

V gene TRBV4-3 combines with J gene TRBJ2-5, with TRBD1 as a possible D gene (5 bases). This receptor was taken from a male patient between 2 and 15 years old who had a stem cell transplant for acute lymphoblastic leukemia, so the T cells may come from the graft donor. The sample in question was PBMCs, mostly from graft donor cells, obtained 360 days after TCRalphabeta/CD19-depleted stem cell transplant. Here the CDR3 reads CASSQVATVQETQYF. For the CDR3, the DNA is TGCGCCAGCAGCCAAGTGGCGACAGTCCAAGAGACCCAGTACTTC.